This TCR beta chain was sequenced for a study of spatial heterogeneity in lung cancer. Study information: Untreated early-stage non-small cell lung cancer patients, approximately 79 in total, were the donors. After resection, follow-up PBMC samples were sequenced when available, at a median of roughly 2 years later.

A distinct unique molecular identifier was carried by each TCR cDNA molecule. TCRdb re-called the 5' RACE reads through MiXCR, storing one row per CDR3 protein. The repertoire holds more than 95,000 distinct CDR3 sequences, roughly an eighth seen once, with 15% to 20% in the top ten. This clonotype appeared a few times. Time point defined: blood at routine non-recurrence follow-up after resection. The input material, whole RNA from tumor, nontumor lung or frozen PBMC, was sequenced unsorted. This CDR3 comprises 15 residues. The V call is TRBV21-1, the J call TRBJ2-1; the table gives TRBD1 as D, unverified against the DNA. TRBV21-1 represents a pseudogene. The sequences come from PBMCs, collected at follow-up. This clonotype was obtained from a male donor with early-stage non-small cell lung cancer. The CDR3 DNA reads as TGTGCCAGCAGCAAACTCCGAGGGGAAGCGAATGAGCAGTTCTTC. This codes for CASSKLRGEANEQFF.